Given below is one T cell receptor beta chain in context. Its antigen remains unidentified. This record belongs to a study of graft-versus-host responses after intestinal transplantation. At the level of the study: Uniformly, recipients were administered anti-thymocyte globulin induction with subsequent tacrolimus and steroids for around three years. The study, taken as a whole, reports: Subjects displaying graft-donor T cell macrochimerism possessed elevated graft-versus-host to host-versus-graft clonal ratios inside allografts. Association was observed between peak circulating GvH clone levels and early post-transplant HvG declines. The recipient marrow held GvH clones, and some of them showed up first in ileum or blood.

The assay was immunoSEQ multiplex PCR, and TCRdb's table has in-frame clones only and misses some. The sample consists of some 62,000 clones, more than 85% of them appearing once. Germline values: CDR1 SGDLS, CDR2 YYNGEE. This CDR3 spans 15 amino acids. V was clipped by 0 bases and J by 7 bases, with 17 bases between them. The sequence came from a human donor who was the organ donor for an intestinal transplant. The chain combines TRBV9 with TRBJ2-7, with D possibly being TRBD2 (6 bases). The sample was unstimulated CD8+ T cells sorted from spleen or lymph node cells, taken before transplant. CDR3 bases: TGTGCCAGCAGCGTAGTGGGAGGACCGGGGGAGGAGCAGTACTTC. This gives the protein CASSVVGGPGEEQYF.